The sequence of this T cell receptor beta chain was determined in a study of shared clonotypes between healthy human individuals. Study context: Two women and a few men aged 18 to 49 served as donors. Points from the study as a whole: Since donors were few, the genetic and exposure-history diversity represented was limited.

A note on this clone: What it recognizes is unknown. A read error may produce the germline difference seen at one junction end.

Naive CD8 cells lacked CD45RO, underwent positive selection for CCR7 and left out terminally differentiated effector memory CD45RA+ cells. The repertoire was sequenced with immunoSEQ multiplex PCR; TCRdb's copy has only in-frame clones and lacks some. This sample yields under 2,000,000 clones, of which just under 95% are seen a single time; less than 1.5% belongs to the top ten. This CDR3 is built from 14 residues. The germline V gene has CDR1 MNHNY and CDR2 SVGAGI (reference sequence). The receptor was derived from a man between 18 and 35 years old in good health. Sequencing input: naive CD8+ T cells sorted from blood. The chain uses TRBV6-6 and TRBJ1-5; the D is unclear. CDR3 amino acids: CASSYSSEGQPQHF. DNA for the CDR3: TGTGCCAGCAGCTACTCGTCGGAGGGCCAGCCCCAGCATTTT.